The 22 T cell receptor beta chains presented below share a single source sample, sequenced in a study of blood T cell repertoires in COVID-19. Method: immunoSEQ multiplex PCR; TCRdb's copy keeps in-frame clones and lacks some. The sample lists some 90,000 clones; approximately 89% were seen once. The material sequenced was peripheral blood. The receptors come from a woman at least 80 years old with active COVID-19.

The gene calls are TRBV18 and TRBJ2-4; 11 bases fit TRBD2. Germline trimming cut 0 bases from V and 9 bases from J; bases unmatched to any gene: 7. Germline values: CDR1 KGHSH, CDR2 LQKENI. The CDR3 is 16 residues long. The CDR3 spells CASSPPLAGGRAIQYF. CDR3 in DNA: TGTGCCAGCTCACCACCGTTAGCGGGAGGGCGGGCCATTCAGTACTTC.

The chain links TRBV27 to TRBJ2-1; D uncertain. This CDR3 region has 16 residues. The V gene's germline CDR1 is MNHEY and CDR2 SMNVEV (reference sequence). V was trimmed by 3 bases and J by 2 bases, leaving 14 bases between them. In DNA form, the CDR3 reads TGTGCCAGCAGTTTCGTGGGTCTTGGGCCCTACAATGAGCAGTTCTTC. This sequence encodes CASSFVGLGPYNEQFF.

The genes are TRBV11-3 and TRBJ1-2, with 9 bases fitting TRBD1. J was trimmed by 5 bases and V by 1 base; bases with no gene match: 8. Germline CDR1 is SGHNT and CDR2 is YENEEA. The CDR3 runs to 16 residues. As DNA, the CDR3 is TGTGCCAGCAGCTTAGTCTTACAGGGGGCAGGGTATGGCTACACCTTC. Its protein product is CASSLVLQGAGYGYTF.

The rearrangement links TRBV7-8 to TRBJ1-6; D remains unclear. CDR3 size: 12 residues. Germline V gene sequence: CDR1 SGHVS, CDR2 FQNEAQ. V dropped 2 bases and J dropped 8 bases, with 4 bases sitting between them. The CDR3 region is CASSLPDSPLHF. CDR3 coding DNA: TGTGCCAGCAGCTTACCGGATTCACCCCTCCACTTT.

The chain carries TRBV2 and TRBJ1-4; D gene unclear. The CDR3 extends over 15 amino acids. Germline lookup yields CDR1 SNHLY and CDR2 FYNNEI. Trimming removed 3 bases from V and 5 bases from J, with 13 bases in between. CDR3 amino acids: CASSEIGKGNEKLFF. In nucleotides, the CDR3 is TGTGCCAGCAGTGAGATCGGGAAAGGGAATGAAAAACTGTTTTTT.

The chain links TRBV19 to TRBJ2-1, with TRBD1 matching over 12 bases. V dropped 6 bases and J dropped 6; count of bases not matched to a gene: 12. The V gene's germline CDR1 is LNHDA and CDR2 SQIVND (reference sequence). This CDR3 contains 17 residues. This CDR3 reads CASSIAPPGQGANEQFF. The CDR3 bases are TGTGCCAGTAGCATCGCCCCGCCGGGACAGGGGGCCAATGAGCAGTTCTTC.

A single count supports this clone. The chain uses TRBV5-1 and TRBJ2-2; 12 bases match TRBD1. Germline values: CDR1 SGHRS, CDR2 YFSETQ. The CDR3 is 15 residues long. The ends lost 6 bases at V and 6 bases at J; junction bases unmatched: 6. The CDR3 DNA is TGCGCCAGCACCCCGGGACAGGGGGCGTCCGGGGAGCTGTTTTTT. Its translation: CASTPGQGASGELFF.

The chain couples TRBV3-1 (or the pseudogene TRBV3-2) to TRBJ2-2; D might be TRBD2 (6 bases). Trimming took off 1 base at V and 6 bases at J, with 6 bases between the two ends. The CDR3 loop spans 13 amino acids. CDR1 LGHDT and CDR2 YNNKEL come from the germline V gene (reference sequence). CDR3 residues: CASSQGGAGELFF. The CDR3 DNA reads TGTGCCAGCAGCCAAGGGGGGGCCGGGGAGCTGTTTTTT.

The rearrangement joins TRBV21-1 to TRBJ1-5; TRBD1 is taken as the D call from the table, unchecked against the DNA. TRBV21-1 counts as a pseudogene. The CDR3 length is 19 residues. CDR3 protein: CASSNQLLGTDRGDQPQHF. The CDR3 DNA reads TGTGCCAGCAGCAACCAATTACTGGGGACTGACAGGGGAGATCAGCCCCAGCATTTT.

This chain uses TRBV6-2 or TRBV6-3 with TRBJ1-5; D is unresolved. Germline V gene data show CDR1 as MNHEY and CDR2 as SVGEGT. CDR3 length: 12 residues. V shed 4 bases and J shed 10 bases, with 11 bases lying between them. The DNA for the CDR3 is TGTGCCAGCAGTTTAAACAGAAATCCCCAGCATTTT. It specifies CASSLNRNPQHF.

In its sample, this clone was seen once. V gene TRBV4-3 combines with J gene TRBJ1-2; D call uncertain. This CDR3 is built from 15 residues. The V end lost 1 base, the J end lost 4 bases, and 13 bases lay between the germline ends. Germline loops: CDR1 LGHNA, CDR2 YSLEER. The CDR3 DNA follows: TGCGCCAGCAGCCAAGGGACTAGGTCTTTCTATGGCTACACCTTC. As protein: CASSQGTRSFYGYTF.

The CDR3 is CASTEGWAGELFF. The CDR3 DNA reads as TGTGCCAGCACGGAGGGGTGGGCCGGGGAGCTGTTTTTT. The chain has TRBV12-3 or TRBV12-4 and TRBJ2-2, with D perhaps TRBD2 (6 bases). The CDR3 has 13 residues. V dropped 7 bases and J dropped 6 bases, with 12 bases sitting between them.

This clone has just a few counts. The gene calls are TRBV7-3 and TRBJ2-2, with 10 bases lining up with TRBD2. V dropped 0 bases and J dropped 5; count of bases not matched to a gene: 6. Germline CDR1 is SGHTA and CDR2 is FQGTGA. CDR3 length: 17 amino acids. The CDR3 loop reads CASSLTRLAGDTGELFF. The DNA of the CDR3 is TGTGCCAGCAGCTTAACCCGCCTAGCGGGAGATACCGGGGAGCTGTTTTTT.

V and J are TRBV5-1 and TRBJ2-2; the D gene is possibly TRBD1 (5 bases). The germline V and J ends were trimmed by 0 bases and 3 bases, with 12 bases remaining between them. Germline CDR1 reads SGHRS; CDR2 reads YFSETQ. The CDR3 length is 16 residues. CDR3 nucleotides: TGCGCCAGCAGCTTGGCCCTCAGGGATCACACCGGGGAGCTGTTTTTT. It codes for CASSLALRDHTGELFF. The full variable domain, in which reference TRBV5-1 and TRBJ2-2 provide the parts outside the CDR3, is KAGVTQTPRYLIKTRGQQVTLSCSPISGHRSVSWYQQTPGQGLQFLFEYFSETQRNKGNFPGRFSGRQFSNSRSEMNVSTLELGDSALYLCASSLALRDHTGELFFGEGSRLTVL.

Notes on this clone: Other DNA sequences in the same sample also yield this CDR3. The rearrangement joins TRBV24-1 to TRBJ2-2, with 12 bases lining up with TRBD2. Looked up from germline, CDR1 is KGHDR and CDR2 is SFDVKD. The CDR3 contains 14 residues. Trimming removed 7 bases from V and 4 bases from J; junction bases left unmatched: 0. CDR3 sequence (DNA): TGTGCCACCAGGACTAGCGGGAGCACCGGGGAGCTGTTTTTT. It is translated as CATRTSGSTGELFF.

The genes are TRBV11-2 and TRBJ2-1; maybe TRBD1 (6 bases). The CDR3 has 14 amino acids. The germline CDR1 and CDR2 sequences are SGHAT and FQNNGV. Between the trimmed V and J ends, which lost 7 bases and 6 bases, there was a span of 16 bases. CDR3 loop: CASNTIQGVNEQFF. The CDR3 nucleotides are TGTGCCAGCAACACTATACAGGGAGTCAATGAGCAGTTCTTC.

Remarks on this clone: This same CDR3 is encoded by further DNA sequences in the sample. The chain links TRBV13 to TRBJ1-5; TRBD1 is a possible D gene (5 bases). This CDR3 spans 16 amino acids. The V end was cut by 0 bases, the J end by 1 base, with 10 bases between. Germline V gene data show CDR1 as PRHDT and CDR2 as FYEKMQ (reference sequence). Written as DNA, the CDR3 is TGTGCCAGCAGCTTAGGGGGGAAGGGGAGCAATCAGCCCCAGCATTTT. It is translated as CASSLGGKGSNQPQHF.

This clone has more than one count but fewer than ten. V usage is TRBV3-1 (or the pseudogene TRBV3-2) and J usage is TRBJ2-7, with D possibly being TRBD1 (6 bases). Trimming took 4 bases from V and 3 from J, leaving 19 bases between them. CDR1 is LGHDT, CDR2 YNNKEL, per germline (reference sequence). This CDR3 is built from 16 residues. The CDR3 region is CASSPDRPSSSYEQYF. The CDR3 nucleotides are TGTGCCAGCAGCCCCGACAGGCCTAGCTCCAGCTACGAGCAGTACTTC.

This chain uses TRBV6-2 or TRBV6-3 with TRBJ1-5; 8 bases line up with TRBD1. With V trimmed by 0 bases and J by 2 bases, 3 bases remained unmatched. The CDR3 has 16 residues. The germline CDR1 and CDR2 sequences are MNHEY and SVGEGT. CDR3 protein: CASSYSQGAGNQPQHF. CDR3 DNA: TGTGCCAGCAGTTACTCCCAGGGGGCGGGCAATCAGCCCCAGCATTTT.

This chain joins TRBV19 and TRBJ1-1; D remains unclear. The CDR3 length is 13 residues. V lost 7 bases and J lost 3, with 12 bases in between. Germline V gene data show CDR1 as LNHDA and CDR2 as SQIVND (reference sequence). The CDR3 here is CASNEGLDTEAFF. CDR3 DNA sequence: TGTGCCAGTAACGAGGGTTTGGACACTGAAGCTTTCTTT.

The CDR3 spells CASSLGLAGAGSYNEQFF. In nucleotides, the CDR3 is TGCGCCAGCAGCCTGGGACTAGCGGGAGCGGGCTCCTACAATGAGCAGTTCTTC. The chain is built from TRBV4-3 and TRBJ2-1, with 14 nucleotides matching TRBD2. CDR3 length equals 18 residues. J was trimmed by 0 bases and V by 4 bases; bases with no gene match: 5. The V gene's germline CDR1 is LGHNA and CDR2 YSLEER.

The J gene is TRBJ2-2, the V gene TRBV6-5; D perhaps matches TRBD1 (6 bases). Germline V gene sequence: CDR1 MNHEY, CDR2 SVGAGI. The germline V and J ends were trimmed by 7 bases and 1 base, with 10 bases remaining between them. CDR3 size: 14 residues. CDR3 residues: CASTRGGNTGELFF. CDR3 nucleotides: TGTGCCAGCACCAGGGGCGGGAACACCGGGGAGCTGTTTTTT.